Listed below are T cell receptor beta chains from one sample, sequenced in a study of blood T cell repertoires in COVID-19. The assay was immunoSEQ multiplex PCR, and TCRdb's table has in-frame clones only and misses some. Of about 180,000 clones listed, approximately 80% are singletons. Material for sequencing was peripheral blood. Receptors originate from a human donor in a cohort sampled during active COVID-19. The CDR3 runs from the conserved cysteine through the conserved F or W. A D gene is named only where the DNA matches it firmly.

J gene	V gene	D gene	CDR3 protein	CDR3 DNA
TRBJ1-4	TRBV12-3/TRBV12-4	TRBD1	CASSRTGDEKLFF	TGTGCCAGCAGCAGGACAGGGGATGAAAAACTGTTTTTT
TRBJ1-5	TRBV21-1	.	CASSRGRQGRNQPQHF	TGTGCCAGCAGCAGAGGACGACAGGGGAGAAATCAGCCCCAGCATTTT
TRBJ1-6	TRBV19	.	CASSTSVYNSPLHF	TGTGCCAGTAGTACCTCCGTTTATAATTCACCCCTCCACTTT
TRBJ1-1	TRBV5-6	.	CASSLGGSAFF	TGTGCCAGCAGCTTGGGAGGGAGCGCTTTCTTT
TRBJ2-7	TRBV11-3	.	CASSLGQNYEQYF	TGTGCCAGCAGCTTAGGGCAGAACTACGAGCAGTACTTC
TRBJ2-7	TRBV5-1	TRBD1	CASSLEQGTHEQYF	TGCGCCAGCAGCTTAGAACAGGGGACCCACGAGCAGTACTTC
TRBJ1-1	TRBV11-2	.	CASSLGSEAFF	TGTGCCAGCAGCTTAGGTAGCGAAGCTTTCTTT
TRBJ1-5	TRBV30	.	CAWSIGGHNQPQHF	TGTGCCTGGAGTATAGGCGGTCATAATCAGCCCCAGCATTTT
TRBJ1-1	TRBV5-8	.	CASSLVGLGTYGRRTEAFF	TGTGCCAGCAGCTTGGTAGGGTTAGGGACATATGGGCGACGGACTGAAGCTTTCTTT
TRBJ2-1	TRBV27	.	CASSFGSLRSGSYNEQFF	TGTGCCAGCAGTTTTGGTAGTCTGCGGAGTGGATCCTACAATGAGCAGTTCTTC